The 13 T cell receptor beta chains below all came from one sample that was sequenced in a study of T-cell memory formation after mild COVID-19 (dated by TCRdb to about 2021). The receptor library was made with 5' RACE. Sequencing used an Illumina NovaSeq 6000. The public reads were reprocessed in TCRdb via fastp at Q25 and MiXCR, keeping in-frame beta chains. Entries that share a CDR3 protein sequence are merged under the most common genes and DNA. The sample table records hundreds of thousands of distinct CDR3 sequences; approximately 29% of these occur just once. The ten largest clonotypes hold about 13% of the sample. The specimen was PBMCs or a T cell subset sorted from them (not recorded which). These receptors originate from an adult woman who had mild COVID-19 (a few samples of this study predate the infection). The sample titles of this study are shuffled in the database, so cell type and time point are left out; the donor was told from shared clones.

The gene calls are TRBV7-2 and TRBJ1-6; D is unclear. The length of the CDR3 is 13 residues. Deletions cut 4 bases from V and 17 bases from J, with 18 bases between. Germline lookup yields CDR1 SGHTA and CDR2 FQGNSA. The CDR3 DNA reads as TGTGCCAGCAGCTCCCTAGCCCCTCTGAGGATCCACTTT. Translating it yields CASSSLAPLRIHF.

The chain has TRBV24-1 and TRBJ2-5; a possible D gene is TRBD1 (5 bases). The CDR3 spans 14 residues. Per germline, CDR1 KGHDR and CDR2 SFDVKD. V was pared by 7 bases and J by 5 bases, with 16 bases between. The CDR3 nucleotides read TGTGCCACCAGAAGAACAGGTGATTCGGAGACCCAGTACTTC. Translated, it gives CATRRTGDSETQYF.

The chain employs TRBV12-3 or TRBV12-4 and TRBJ2-3; D is possibly TRBD2 (5 bases). Trimming stripped 4 bases from V and 2 bases from J, with 13 bases between. CDR3 length: 15 residues. The CDR3 is CASSSRTVSTDTQYF. The CDR3 bases are TGTGCCAGCAGTTCCCGGACTGTATCCACAGATACGCAGTATTTT.

This clonotype was seen more than once but under ten times. The chain links TRBV25-1 to TRBJ2-7; 8 bases align to TRBD1. CDR3 length: 13 residues. The V segment lost 6 bases and the J segment 10 bases; nucleotides outside the gene matches: 11. CDR1 MGHDK and CDR2 SYGVNS come from the germline V gene. DNA for the CDR3: TGTGCCAGCAGACCCCCGACAGGGGCCCCTCAGTACTTC. Protein product: CASRPPTGAPQYF.

The rearrangement links TRBV7-6 to TRBJ2-3; TRBD2 matches 12 bases. This CDR3 has 17 amino acids. Germline CDR1 is SGHVS and CDR2 is FNYEAQ. The ends lost 2 bases at V and 6 bases at J; junction bases unmatched: 9. The CDR3 bases are TGTGCCAGCAGCTTATCGACTAGCGGGAGTTCGGGTGATACGCAGTATTTT. It codes for CASSLSTSGSSGDTQYF.

The chain is built from TRBV2 and TRBJ1-1; D call uncertain. This CDR3 region has 13 residues. From germline, CDR1 is SNHLY and CDR2 FYNNEI. Trimming took off 9 bases at V and 0 bases at J, with 11 bases between the two ends. CDR3 bases: TGTGCCAGTCGACGGGAGATGAACACTGAAGCTTTCTTT. This codes for CASRREMNTEAFF.

The chain is built from TRBV11-2 and TRBJ2-1; 7 positions match TRBD2. The germline V gene encodes CDR1 SGHAT and CDR2 FQNNGV. The CDR3 consists of 15 residues. Germline trimming cut 4 bases from V and 9 bases from J; bases unmatched to any gene: 12. The CDR3 sequence is CASSSLAGTVPEQFF. Written as DNA, the CDR3 is TGTGCCAGCAGCTCCTTAGCGGGCACAGTACCTGAGCAGTTCTTC.

The chain uses TRBV20-1 and TRBJ2-7; TRBD1 matches at 7 bases. CDR1 DFQATT and CDR2 SNEGSKA come from the germline V gene (reference sequence). The J segment lost 2 bases and the V segment lost 3 bases, leaving 10 bases of the junction unmatched. This CDR3 comprises 15 residues. The CDR3, as DNA: TGCAGTGCTAGTCTTCCGGGACAGTGGACCTACGAGCAGTACTTC. Protein product: CSASLPGQWTYEQYF.

This clonotype was seen a handful of times. The rearrangement uses TRBV12-3 or TRBV12-4 and TRBJ2-3, with 10 bases identical to TRBD2. J lost 2 bases, V lost 1 base, and 6 bases had no gene match. The CDR3 runs 17 residues. This CDR3 is CASSLEASGSFTDTQYF. DNA for the CDR3: TGTGCCAGCAGTTTAGAGGCTAGCGGGAGCTTCACAGATACGCAGTATTTT.

The CDR3 reads CSVEGTSGEWVDTQYF. The DNA of the CDR3 is TGCAGCGTTGAGGGGACTAGCGGGGAGTGGGTGGATACGCAGTATTTT. The chain is built from TRBV29-1 and TRBJ2-3, with 13 bases that match TRBD2. The CDR3 runs to 16 residues. In germline, CDR1 is SQVTM, CDR2 ANQGSEA. V trimming: 3 bases; J trimming: 6 bases; junction bases outside the gene matches: 9.

The sample holds a few counts of this clonotype. The chain carries TRBV7-9 and TRBJ2-7; the match to TRBD2 covers 10 bases. Germline values: CDR1 SEHNR, CDR2 FQNEAQ (reference sequence). This CDR3 spans 16 amino acids. Trimming at V came to 1 base and at J to 0 bases, leaving 3 bases not matched to a gene. This chain's CDR3 is CASSLGTSGHSYEQYF. CDR3 coding DNA: TGTGCCAGCAGCTTAGGGACTAGCGGTCACTCCTACGAGCAGTACTTC.

The CDR3 sequence: CASTQGLEVRHNEQFF. CDR3 coding DNA: TGTGCCAGCACCCAAGGACTAGAGGTGCGTCACAATGAGCAGTTCTTC. This chain uses TRBV12-3 or TRBV12-4 with TRBJ2-1, with TRBD2 matching over 7 bases. Trimming at V came to 7 bases and at J to 5 bases, leaving 14 bases not matched to a gene. This CDR3 comprises 16 residues.

This chain joins TRBV20-1 and TRBJ1-2, with unresolved D. The CDR3 has 14 residues. Trimming cost V 0 bases and J 2 bases, with 10 bases left between them. Germline CDR1 and CDR2: DFQATT and SNEGSKA (reference sequence). The CDR3 here is CSARDPARNYGYTF. CDR3 in DNA: TGCAGTGCTAGAGATCCAGCGAGGAACTATGGCTACACCTTC.